These 29 T cell receptor beta chains share one sample of origin, sequenced in a study of Graves' ophthalmopathy and Graves' hyperthyroidism. As the template, RNA transcripts were used to amplify TCR beta CDR3 regions. In the first round, RT-PCR was carried out with HTBI primers, and a multiplex PCR formed the second round. TCRdb re-called the multiplex PCR reads through MiXCR, storing one row per CDR3 protein. The table has around 1.1 million distinct CDR3 sequences, about two fifths seen once. The sample comprised peripheral blood or thyroid tissue (not recorded which). These receptors all stem from an adult man with Graves' hyperthyroidism.

The chain employs TRBV7-2 and TRBJ2-2; 7 positions match TRBD2. CDR3 size: 15 residues. Trimming at V came to 2 bases and at J to 6 bases, leaving 6 bases not matched to a gene. Germline CDR1 reads SGHTA; CDR2 reads FQGNSA. The DNA of the CDR3 is TGTGCCAGCAGCTTAAACGGGAGGATCCCCGGGGAGCTGTTTTTT. Protein sequence: CASSLNGRIPGELFF.

There are a few counts of this clonotype. The gene calls are TRBV4-3 and TRBJ1-2; a weak D match, TRBD1 (6 bases). The CDR3 length is 14 residues. The V end was cut by 2 bases, the J end by 5 bases, with 12 bases between. CDR1 is LGHNA and CDR2 is YSLEER in the germline V gene. DNA of the CDR3: TGCGCCAGCAGCCAAACAGGGATTTGGTATGGCTACACCTTC. This sequence encodes CASSQTGIWYGYTF.

This clonotype was counted many times. This chain connects TRBV6-5 to TRBJ1-2; maybe TRBD1 (5 bases). This CDR3 region has 13 residues. Germline V CDR1 and CDR2: MNHEY, SVGAGI. Trimming took 2 bases from V and 6 from J, leaving 10 bases between them. The CDR3 coding sequence is TGTGCCAGCAGTTACGTCCAGGGTGATGGCTACACCTTC. Protein: CASSYVQGDGYTF.

The table lists this clonotype with many counts. The chain employs TRBV20-1 and TRBJ1-2; D ambiguous. This CDR3 spans 12 amino acids. V dropped 3 bases and J dropped 4 bases, with 9 bases sitting between them. CDR1 DFQATT and CDR2 SNEGSKA come from the germline V gene (reference sequence). The CDR3 loop is CSASARIYGYTF. The CDR3 nucleotides read TGCAGTGCTAGCGCCAGGATCTATGGCTACACCTTC.

This clonotype was counted a few times. In DNA form, the CDR3 reads TGTGCCAGCAGCCGCAGGGGATACACTGAAGCTTTCTTT. This translates into CASSRRGYTEAFF. The rearrangement links TRBV6-5 to TRBJ1-1; D is possibly TRBD1 (6 bases). Trimming left V 6 bases short and J 3 bases short, with 11 bases between. The CDR3 runs to 13 residues. Germline-derived CDR1 and CDR2 are MNHEY and SVGAGI.

In this sample, this clonotype turned up many times. The rearrangement uses TRBV12-3 or TRBV12-4 and TRBJ1-5; D unclear. The CDR3 is made up of 16 amino acids. V shed 2 bases and J shed 2 bases, with 13 bases lying between them. The CDR3: CASSLSRVYGNQPQHF. The CDR3 DNA reads as TGTGCCAGCAGTTTATCACGGGTTTATGGCAATCAGCCCCAGCATTTT.

This clonotype was recorded at least ten times. The chain uses TRBV15 and TRBJ1-1; no firm D call. Trimming removed 8 bases at V and 4 bases at J, with 23 bases between. The V gene's germline CDR1 is LNHNV and CDR2 YYDKDF (reference sequence). The CDR3 totals 16 residues. The CDR3 DNA is TGTGCCACCCTTCCCCGGAACACTCCTCGGGGCACTGAAGCTTTCTTT. Amino acid sequence: CATLPRNTPRGTEAFF.

As to this clonotype: A read error is possible here, since a much larger clone lies one base away. V usage is TRBV7-8 and J usage is TRBJ2-2, with unresolved D. The germline CDR1 and CDR2 sequences are SGHVS and FQNEAQ. V was clipped by 1 base and J by 7 bases, with 7 bases between them. The CDR3 is made up of 13 amino acids. Written as DNA, the CDR3 is TGTGCCAGCAGCTTAGGTTTGGGCGGGGAGCTGTTTTTT. Translated, it gives CASSLGLGGELFF.

This clonotype was seen at least ten times. The gene calls are TRBV7-9 and TRBJ2-7, with 12 bases aligning to TRBD1. Trimming cost V 5 bases and J 3 bases; bases outside gene matches: 5. CDR1 SEHNR and CDR2 FQNEAQ come from the germline V gene (reference sequence). This CDR3 spans 15 amino acids. The chain's CDR3 is CASSRGTGGNYEQYF. DNA for the CDR3: TGTGCCAGCAGCAGGGGGACAGGGGGCAACTACGAGCAGTACTTC.

V gene TRBV6-5 combines with J gene TRBJ1-1; D not certain. Germline CDR1 reads MNHEY; CDR2 reads SVGAGI. Trimming took off 6 bases at V and 11 bases at J, with 16 bases between the two ends. The CDR3 runs 12 residues. For the CDR3, the DNA is TGTGCCAGCAGGGACTCTCTGGGTGAGGCTTTCTTT. It encodes CASRDSLGEAFF.

This clonotype was seen only a few times. A far larger clone is one nucleotide away, so this likely arose from a read error. This rearrangement joins TRBV5-1 to TRBJ1-1; D may be TRBD1 (5 bases). The V end was cut by 6 bases, the J end by 1 base, with 10 bases between. This CDR3 is 13 amino acids long. Germline values: CDR1 SGHRS, CDR2 YFSETQ. The CDR3 sequence is CASNQQENTEAFF. The CDR3 DNA follows: TGCGCCAGCAACCAACAGGAGAACACTGAAGCTTTCTTT.

Worth noting for this clonotype: Sequence at one end of the junction differs from germline and may be a read error. V is TRBV20-1 and J is TRBJ2-5; 7 bases line up with TRBD1. This CDR3 comprises 11 residues. CDR1 and CDR2 (germline): DFQATT, SNEGSKA (reference sequence). CDR3 amino acids: CGARDRETQYF. The CDR3 DNA reads as TGCGGTGCTAGGGACAGAGAGACCCAGTACTTC.

There are many counts of this clonotype. The chain couples TRBV5-1 to TRBJ1-6; no clear D. In germline, CDR1 is SGHRS, CDR2 YFSETQ. V was shortened by 2 bases and J by 9 bases, with 6 bases between the two germline ends. This CDR3 has 12 amino acids. The CDR3 DNA reads as TGCGCCAGCAGCTTAGAGGGTTCACCCCTCCACTTT. Its protein is CASSLEGSPLHF.

The rearrangement uses TRBV5-1 and TRBJ1-2; D might be TRBD1 (5 bases). Germline V gene lookup returns CDR1 SGHRS and CDR2 YFSETQ. The V end was cut by 0 bases, the J end by 0 bases, with 12 bases between. The CDR3 extends over 16 amino acids. CDR3: CASSLAGGIPNYGYTF. The CDR3 bases are TGCGCCAGCAGCTTGGCCGGGGGAATTCCTAACTATGGCTACACCTTC.

The chain couples TRBV29-1 to TRBJ2-5, with D possibly matching TRBD1 (6 bases). Trimming removed 6 bases from V and 5 bases from J, with 16 bases in between. Per the germline V gene, CDR1 is SQVTM and CDR2 is ANQGSEA. CDR3 size: 13 residues. DNA for the CDR3: TGCAGCGTAGAGTCAGGGGCTCGGGAGACCCAGTACTTC. It encodes CSVESGARETQYF.

The chain has TRBV20-1 and TRBJ2-5, with TRBD2 identical over 13 bases. In germline, CDR1 is DFQATT, CDR2 SNEGSKA (reference sequence). This CDR3 comprises 15 residues. J gave up 4 bases and V 6 bases, and 8 bases lay outside the gene matches. This chain's CDR3 is CSATTSGGARETQYF. CDR3 bases: TGCAGTGCCACAACTAGCGGGGGGGCCAGAGAGACCCAGTACTTC.

With respect to this clonotype: One end of the junction does not line up with germline, which may come from a read error. The chain joins TRBV10-2 to TRBJ2-7, with a tentative D call TRBD1 (5 bases). CDR1 and CDR2 (germline): WSHSY, SAAADI. The CDR3 sequence is 15 residues long. The CDR3 DNA reads TGTGCCAGCAGTTACTCACAGGTTGGCTCCTACGAGCAGTACTTC. It encodes CASSYSQVGSYEQYF.

This clonotype was picked up many times. CDR3 bases: TGCAGCGTTGACCGTCAGTACAACACTGAAGCTTTCTTT. Amino acids: CSVDRQYNTEAFF. V is TRBV29-1 and J is TRBJ1-1; D gene ambiguous. V was clipped by 3 bases and J by 2 bases, with 10 bases between them. The CDR3 sequence is 13 residues long. In germline, CDR1 is SQVTM, CDR2 ANQGSEA.

This clonotype has only a few counts. The genes are TRBV11-2 and TRBJ2-5; D may be TRBD2 (6 bases). The ends were cut back, 7 bases at V and 7 bases at J, with 16 bases in the middle. The CDR3 runs to 13 residues. Germline CDR1 reads SGHAT; CDR2 reads FQNNGV. The CDR3: CASTSAGGATQYF. The CDR3 region has the DNA TGTGCCAGCACCTCCGCCGGGGGTGCGACCCAGTACTTC.

This clonotype was seen more than once but under ten times. The chain links TRBV6-6 to TRBJ1-4; no clear D. The CDR3 is 12 amino acids. The V and J ends lost 4 bases and 8 bases respectively, with 8 bases between them. Germline values: CDR1 MNHNY, CDR2 SVGAGI (reference sequence). CDR3 in DNA: TGTGCCAGCAGTTTTTTATCGGAAAAACTGTTTTTT. This translates into CASSFLSEKLFF.

The rearrangement links TRBV9 to TRBJ1-1; 7 bases align to TRBD1. The CDR3 loop spans 15 amino acids. Germline values: CDR1 SGDLS, CDR2 YYNGEE. V lost 4 bases, J lost 4 bases, and 10 bases stayed unmatched. The CDR3 spells CASSPEGQLATEAFF. CDR3 nucleotides: TGTGCCAGCAGCCCTGAGGGACAGCTAGCCACTGAAGCTTTCTTT.

The V call is TRBV25-1, the J call TRBJ2-7, with TRBD1 matching over 9 bases. CDR1 is MGHDK, CDR2 SYGVNS, per germline. V lost 2 bases and J lost 2; bases outside the gene matches: 4. CDR3 length: 15 amino acids. The CDR3 region is CASSEMGTGPYEQYF. The CDR3 DNA sequence: TGTGCCAGCAGTGAAATGGGGACAGGGCCCTACGAGCAGTACTTC.

The chain couples TRBV10-3 to TRBJ1-1, with 10 bases lining up with TRBD1. The V gene end was trimmed by 10 bases and the J gene end by 3 bases; junction bases not matched to a gene: 20. Germline CDR1 ENHRY, CDR2 SYGVKD. The CDR3 runs 18 residues. This CDR3 reads CATGDRGGQGVGDTEAFF. Written as DNA, the CDR3 is TGTGCCACGGGGGACCGTGGAGGACAGGGGGTAGGTGACACTGAAGCTTTCTTT.

The V and J genes are TRBV5-1 and TRBJ1-1; D is perhaps TRBD1 (5 bases). V shed 4 bases and J shed 12 bases, with 13 bases lying between them. This CDR3 contains 11 residues. Germline CDR1 and CDR2: SGHRS and YFSETQ. Here the CDR3 DNA reads TGCGCCAGCAGCCAAGACCGGGACCCTTTCTTT. Its translation is CASSQDRDPFF.

Turning to this clonotype: A read error may explain this, as a much larger clone is one base away. The rearrangement joins TRBV11-2 to TRBJ1-2, with D unclear. In germline, CDR1 is SGHAT, CDR2 FQNNGV. The V gene lost 4 bases and the J gene lost 0 bases, with 12 bases spanning the gap. The CDR3 runs to 15 residues. This chain's CDR3 is CASSSFRPTNYGYTF. The CDR3 region has the DNA TGTGCCAGCAGCTCATTCCGACCGACTAACTATGGCTACACCTTC.

Many counts were recorded for this clonotype. The chain carries TRBV12-3 or TRBV12-4 and TRBJ2-7; D ambiguous. The CDR3 extends over 14 amino acids. Trimming removed 5 bases at V and 5 bases at J, with 16 bases between. The CDR3 bases are TGTGCCAGCAGTGCCCTCGATCAGCCCCACGAGCAGTACTTC. Translated, it gives CASSALDQPHEQYF.

V is TRBV7-2 and J is TRBJ2-2; a possible D gene is TRBD1 (6 bases). Germline CDR1 is SGHTA and CDR2 is FQGNSA. The V and J ends lost 7 bases and 4 bases respectively, with 10 bases between them. This CDR3 has 13 residues. Here the CDR3 DNA reads TGTGCCAGCACGGACAGCCCCACCGGGGAGCTGTTTTTT. This gives the protein CASTDSPTGELFF.

V gene TRBV15 combines with J gene TRBJ2-7; possibly TRBD1 or TRBD2 for D (5 bases each). V shed 5 bases and J shed 10 bases, with 6 bases lying between them. This CDR3 region has 9 residues. From germline, CDR1 is LNHNV and CDR2 YYDKDF (reference sequence). CDR3 sequence reads: CATSGGQYF. DNA for the CDR3: TGTGCCACCAGCGGGGGACAGTACTTC.

This clonotype was found many times. The gene calls are TRBV5-1 and TRBJ1-4; D is ambiguous. The V end lost 1 base, the J end lost 3 bases, and 7 bases lay between the germline ends. From germline, CDR1 is SGHRS and CDR2 YFSETQ. This CDR3 is 14 amino acids long. The CDR3 DNA is TGCGCCAGCAGCTTGAGTGAGCCTAATGAAAAACTGTTTTTT. This gives the protein CASSLSEPNEKLFF.